This T cell receptor beta chain is drawn from a study of blood T cell repertoires in COVID-19. Living in 20 to 30 US areas, the participants were between 18 and 89 years of age. Cohorts were assigned according to the clinical history that participants reported. The CDR3 contains 13 residues. Germline lookup yields CDR1 MNHEY and CDR2 SMNVEV (reference sequence). With 5 bases clipped from V and 4 bases from J, the junction kept 4 bases outside the gene matches. In the original analysis: Estimation of nucleated cell counts relied on the amplification of reference gene primers. TCRdb's table, derived via immunoSEQ multiplex PCR, lists solely in-frame clones and lacks some. V, J and clone size derive from that table, while D and trimming were established from the DNA sequence. The data contain 150,000 to 200,000 clones, more than 75% of them singletons.

The sequence was collected from a woman aged 45-59 years with acute COVID-19. The chain uses TRBV27 and TRBJ1-2, with 7 positions matching TRBD1. The sample comprised PBMCs or T cells enriched from blood (not recorded which). CDR3 sequence reads: CASSEDRRYGYTF. The CDR3, as DNA: TGTGCCAGCAGTGAGGACAGGCGCTATGGCTACACCTTC.